The rows below give T cell receptor beta chains drawn from one sample of a study of OX40 agonist ivuxolimab in advanced cancers. Generated by immunoSEQ multiplex PCR, the TCRdb table keeps only in-frame clones and is missing some. The table shows approximately 79,000 clones, with 70% to 90% occurring only once. Sample: CD4+ or CD8+ T cells sorted from blood, taken in a trial of the OX40 agonist ivuxolimab. All receptors derive from an adult with an advanced solid tumor such as melanoma, head and neck, liver or kidney cancer. The CDR3 runs from the conserved cysteine through the conserved F or W. A D gene is named only where the DNA matches it firmly. Size tells how often a clone was seen (once, few, many) or the class of an expanded clone, and some rows leave it out.

D: TRBD1; V: TRBV10-3; J: TRBJ2-7; size: NA; CDR3: CAISGDRGIFYEQYF; DNA: TGTGCCATCAGCGGGGACAGGGGTATTTTCTACGAGCAGTACTTC
D: NA; V: TRBV7-8; J: TRBJ1-3; size: NA; CDR3: CASSLAVRETGNTIYF; DNA: TGTGCCAGCAGCTTAGCTGTCAGGGAGACTGGAAACACCATATATTTT
D: TRBD1; V: TRBV5-5; J: TRBJ1-6; size: NA; CDR3: CASSTQGAYNSPLHF; DNA: TGTGCCAGCAGCACGCAGGGGGCCTATAATTCACCCCTCCACTTT
D: NA; V: TRBV6-5; J: TRBJ1-2; size: NA; CDR3: CASQRTDRSGYTF; DNA: TGTGCCAGCCAAAGGACCGACAGGTCTGGCTACACCTTC
D: TRBD2; V: TRBV5-1; J: TRBJ2-7; size: NA; CDR3: CASSLGPGLGSYEQYF; DNA: TGCGCCAGCAGCTTGGGTCCGGGACTAGGCTCCTACGAGCAGTACTTC
D: TRBD1; V: TRBV5-4; J: TRBJ1-6; size: NA; CDR3: CASSQPGTDYNSPLHF; DNA: TGTGCCAGCAGCCAACCAGGGACAGATTATAATTCACCCCTCCACTTT
D: NA; V: TRBV11-3; J: TRBJ2-7; size: NA; CDR3: CASSQPGRLSSYEQYF; DNA: TGTGCCAGCAGCCAGCCGGGACGGCTGAGCTCCTACGAGCAGTACTTC
D: NA; V: TRBV7-9; J: TRBJ1-2; size: NA; CDR3: CASSLNRASNYGYTF; DNA: TGTGCCAGCAGCCTGAACAGGGCCTCTAACTATGGCTACACCTTC
D: NA; V: TRBV6-5; J: TRBJ1-4; size: NA; CDR3: CASSYFGEKLFF; DNA: TGTGCCAGCAGTTACTTTGGTGAAAAACTGTTTTTT
D: TRBD1; V: TRBV27; J: TRBJ1-1; size: NA; CDR3: CASSSGQGGTEAFF; DNA: TGTGCCAGCAGTTCCGGACAGGGAGGCACTGAAGCTTTCTTT
D: NA; V: TRBV25-1; J: TRBJ2-3; size: NA; CDR3: CASQGGASWLTDTQYF; DNA: TGTGCCAGCCAGGGGGGGGCTAGCTGGCTCACAGATACGCAGTATTTT
D: TRBD2; V: TRBV7-2; J: TRBJ2-5; size: NA; CDR3: CASSTLGLAGEGTQYF; DNA: TGTGCCAGCAGCACCCTCGGACTAGCGGGAGAAGGAACCCAGTACTTC
D: NA; V: TRBV6-5; J: TRBJ2-7; size: NA; CDR3: CASSYSILGAYEQYF; DNA: TGTGCCAGCAGTTACTCGATACTAGGGGCCTACGAGCAGTACTTC
D: NA; V: TRBV5-4; J: TRBJ2-7; size: NA; CDR3: CASSLSSSSYEQYF; DNA: TGTGCCAGCAGCCTCTCATCGAGCTCCTACGAGCAGTACTTC
D: NA; V: TRBV9; J: TRBJ1-4; size: NA; CDR3: CASSVGGGFTTNEKLFF; DNA: TGTGCCAGCAGCGTAGGCGGAGGGTTTACAACTAATGAAAAACTGTTTTTT
D: NA; V: TRBV5-1; J: TRBJ1-1; size: once; CDR3: CASSLIGNTEAFF; DNA: TGCGCCAGCAGCTTGATAGGGAACACTGAAGCTTTCTTT
D: NA; V: TRBV4-1; J: TRBJ2-2; size: NA; CDR3: CASSQAGELFF; DNA: TGCGCCAGCAGCCAGGCCGGGGAGCTGTTTTTT
D: TRBD2; V: TRBV11-3; J: TRBJ2-3; size: NA; CDR3: CASSPGLAGGMTDTQYF; DNA: TGTGCCAGCAGCCCCGGACTAGCGGGAGGGATGACAGATACGCAGTATTTT
D: NA; V: TRBV7-2; J: TRBJ2-1; size: NA; CDR3: CASSPDPYNEQFF; DNA: TGTGCCAGCAGCCCCGACCCTTACAATGAGCAGTTCTTC
D: NA; V: TRBV11-2; J: TRBJ1-2; size: NA; CDR3: CASSLGFNYGYTF; DNA: TGTGCCAGCAGCTTAGGGTTTAACTATGGCTACACCTTC
D: TRBD2; V: TRBV25-1; J: TRBJ2-1; size: NA; CDR3: CASSASGTRLQFF; DNA: TGTGCCAGCAGTGCCTCCGGGACTAGGTTGCAGTTCTTC
D: TRBD2; V: TRBV19; J: TRBJ2-5; size: NA; CDR3: CASSMGLAGDKTQYF; DNA: TGTGCCAGTAGTATGGGACTAGCGGGGGATAAGACCCAGTACTTC
D: NA; V: TRBV19; J: TRBJ2-2; size: NA; CDR3: CASRQVQTGELFF; DNA: TGTGCCAGTAGACAAGTCCAGACCGGGGAGCTGTTTTTT
D: NA; V: TRBV9; J: TRBJ1-2; size: NA; CDR3: CASSVGRGFDGYTF; DNA: TGTGCCAGCAGCGTAGGAAGGGGTTTCGATGGCTACACCTTC
D: NA; V: TRBV5-1; J: TRBJ1-1; size: few; CDR3: CASSLGINTEAFF; DNA: TGCGCCAGCAGCTTAGGGATCAACACTGAAGCTTTCTTT
D: TRBD2; V: TRBV6-5; J: TRBJ2-5; size: NA; CDR3: CASSLGLAETQYF; DNA: TGTGCCAGCAGTTTAGGACTAGCCGAGACCCAGTACTTC
D: NA; V: TRBV7-6; J: TRBJ2-4; size: NA; CDR3: CASSRGSSENIQYF; DNA: TGTGCCAGCAGCCGAGGCAGTTCCGAAAACATTCAGTACTTC
D: NA; V: TRBV21-1; J: TRBJ2-2; size: once; CDR3: CASSHRGESNTGELFF; DNA: TGTGCCAGCAGCCATCGAGGTGAGTCGAACACCGGGGAGCTGTTTTTT
D: NA; V: TRBV2; J: TRBJ2-1; size: NA; CDR3: CASSEWRSVNEQFF; DNA: TGTGCCAGCAGTGAGTGGAGGTCGGTCAATGAGCAGTTCTTC
D: TRBD1; V: TRBV7-2; J: TRBJ1-2; size: NA; CDR3: CASSLRTGQAGYGYTF; DNA: TGTGCCAGCAGCCTCAGGACAGGGCAAGCGGGATATGGCTACACCTTC
D: NA; V: TRBV5-4; J: TRBJ1-2; size: NA; CDR3: CASSLREGSSYGYTF; DNA: TGTGCCAGCAGTCTTAGGGAGGGGTCGAGCTATGGCTACACCTTC
D: NA; V: TRBV6-4; J: TRBJ1-1; size: NA; CDR3: CASSDSGGLTEAFF; DNA: TGTGCCAGCAGTGACTCGGGGGGGCTCACTGAAGCTTTCTTT